This T cell receptor beta chain was sequenced for a study of PD-1 blockade in classical Hodgkin lymphoma. Study results and limitations: Patients starting nivolumab less than 1 year after ASCT had lower diversity and were excluded from later analyses.

Every one of the patients relapsed after autologous stem cell transplantation (brentuximab vedotin exposure was variable). Concerning this clone: The antigen is undetermined.

Profiling relied on immunoSEQ multiplex PCR, and the TCRdb table lists in-frame clones only, not all of them. This sample yields approximately 73,000 clones, of which roughly 91% are seen a single time; approximately 8.1% belongs to the top ten. J was trimmed by 4 bases and V by 4 bases; bases with no gene match: 5. The CDR3 loop spans 14 amino acids. CDR1 and CDR2 from the germline V gene are SGHNT and YYREEE (reference sequence). J is TRBJ2-1 and V is TRBV5-4; 7 bases agree with TRBD2. The source of this sequence is a human donor with classical Hodgkin lymphoma. This specimen was peripheral blood mononuclear cells (PBMCs), taken at baseline. This chain's CDR3 is CASSGLAEYNEQFF. The CDR3 DNA sequence: TGTGCCAGCAGCGGGCTAGCGGAGTACAATGAGCAGTTCTTC.